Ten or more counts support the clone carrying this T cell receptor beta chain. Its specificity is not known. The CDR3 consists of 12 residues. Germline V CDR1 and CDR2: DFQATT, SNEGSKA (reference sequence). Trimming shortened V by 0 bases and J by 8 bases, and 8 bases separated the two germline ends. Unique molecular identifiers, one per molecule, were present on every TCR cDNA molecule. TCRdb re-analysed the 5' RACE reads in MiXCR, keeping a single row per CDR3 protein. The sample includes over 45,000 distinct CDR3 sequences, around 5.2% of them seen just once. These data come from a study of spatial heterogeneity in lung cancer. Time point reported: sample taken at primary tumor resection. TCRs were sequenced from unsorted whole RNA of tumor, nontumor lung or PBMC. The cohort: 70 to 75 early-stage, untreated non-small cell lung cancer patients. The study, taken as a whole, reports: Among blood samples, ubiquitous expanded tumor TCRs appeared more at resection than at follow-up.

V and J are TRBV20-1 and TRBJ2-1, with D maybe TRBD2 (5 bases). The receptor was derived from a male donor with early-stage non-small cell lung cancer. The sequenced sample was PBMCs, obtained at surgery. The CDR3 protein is CSAREGSHEQFF. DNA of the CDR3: TGCAGTGCTAGAGAGGGGAGTCATGAGCAGTTCTTC.